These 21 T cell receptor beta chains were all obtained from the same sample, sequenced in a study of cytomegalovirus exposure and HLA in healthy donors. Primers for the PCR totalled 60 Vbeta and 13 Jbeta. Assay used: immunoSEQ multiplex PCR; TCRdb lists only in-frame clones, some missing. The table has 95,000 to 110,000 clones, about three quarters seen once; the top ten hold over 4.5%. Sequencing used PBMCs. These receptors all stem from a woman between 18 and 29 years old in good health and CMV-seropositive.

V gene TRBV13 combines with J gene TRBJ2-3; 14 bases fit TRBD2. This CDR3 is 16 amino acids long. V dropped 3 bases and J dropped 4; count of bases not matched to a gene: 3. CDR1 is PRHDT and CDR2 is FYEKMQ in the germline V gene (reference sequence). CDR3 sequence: CASSFGTSGSPDTQYF. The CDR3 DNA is TGTGCCAGCAGCTTCGGGACTAGCGGGAGCCCAGATACGCAGTATTTT. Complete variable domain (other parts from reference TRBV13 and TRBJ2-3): AAGVIQSPRHLIKEKRETATLKCYPIPRHDTVYWYQQGPGQDPQFLISFYEKMQSDKGSIPDRFSAQQFSDYHSELNMSSLELGDSALYFCASSFGTSGSPDTQYFGPGTRLTVL.

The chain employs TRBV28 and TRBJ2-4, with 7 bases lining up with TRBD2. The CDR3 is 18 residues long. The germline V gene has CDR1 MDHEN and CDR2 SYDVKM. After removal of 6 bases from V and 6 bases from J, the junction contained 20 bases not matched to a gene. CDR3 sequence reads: CASSPYPEGGRWGNIQYF. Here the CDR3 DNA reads TGTGCCAGCAGCCCTTACCCCGAGGGAGGGAGGTGGGGAAACATTCAGTACTTC.

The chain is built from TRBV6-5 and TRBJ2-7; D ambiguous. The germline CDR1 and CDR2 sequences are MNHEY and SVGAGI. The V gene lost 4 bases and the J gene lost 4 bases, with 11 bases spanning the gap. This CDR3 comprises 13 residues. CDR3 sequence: CASSSDPGYEQYF. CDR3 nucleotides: TGTGCCAGCAGTTCAGACCCAGGATACGAGCAGTACTTC.

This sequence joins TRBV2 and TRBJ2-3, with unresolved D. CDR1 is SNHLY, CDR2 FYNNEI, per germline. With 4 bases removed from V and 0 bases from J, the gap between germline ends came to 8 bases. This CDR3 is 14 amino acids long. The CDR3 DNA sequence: TGTGCCAGCAGTGCTATGACTAGCACAGATACGCAGTATTTT. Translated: CASSAMTSTDTQYF.

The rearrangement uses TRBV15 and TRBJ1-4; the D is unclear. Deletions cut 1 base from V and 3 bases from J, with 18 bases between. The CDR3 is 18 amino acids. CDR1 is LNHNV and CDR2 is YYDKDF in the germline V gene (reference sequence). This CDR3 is CATSRGDLRRGANEKLFF. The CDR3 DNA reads TGTGCCACCAGCAGAGGCGATCTTCGGCGAGGTGCTAATGAAAAACTGTTTTTT.

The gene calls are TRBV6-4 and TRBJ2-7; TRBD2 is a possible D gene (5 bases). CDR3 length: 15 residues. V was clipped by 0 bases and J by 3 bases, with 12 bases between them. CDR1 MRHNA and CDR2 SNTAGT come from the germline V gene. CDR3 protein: CASSDSFWTVYEQYF. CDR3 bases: TGTGCCAGCAGTGACTCGTTTTGGACTGTCTACGAGCAGTACTTC.

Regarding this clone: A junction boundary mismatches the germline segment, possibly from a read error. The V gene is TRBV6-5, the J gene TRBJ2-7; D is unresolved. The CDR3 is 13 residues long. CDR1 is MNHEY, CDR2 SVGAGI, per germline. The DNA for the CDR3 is TGTGCCAGCAGCCCCATAAGTACATACGAGGAGTACTTC. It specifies CASSPISTYEEYF.

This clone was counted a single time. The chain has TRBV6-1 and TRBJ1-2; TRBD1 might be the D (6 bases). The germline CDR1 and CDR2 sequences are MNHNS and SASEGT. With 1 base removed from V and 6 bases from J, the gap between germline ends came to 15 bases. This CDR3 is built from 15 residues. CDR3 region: CASSEVPTGGHGYTF. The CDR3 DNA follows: TGTGCCAGCAGTGAAGTTCCGACAGGCGGCCATGGCTACACCTTC.

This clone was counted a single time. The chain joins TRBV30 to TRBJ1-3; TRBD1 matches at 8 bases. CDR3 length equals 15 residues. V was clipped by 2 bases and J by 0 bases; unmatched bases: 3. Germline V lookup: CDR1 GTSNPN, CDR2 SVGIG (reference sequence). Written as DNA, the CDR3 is TGTGCCTGGAGTTTACAGGGGGACTCTGGAAACACCATATATTTT. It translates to CAWSLQGDSGNTIYF.

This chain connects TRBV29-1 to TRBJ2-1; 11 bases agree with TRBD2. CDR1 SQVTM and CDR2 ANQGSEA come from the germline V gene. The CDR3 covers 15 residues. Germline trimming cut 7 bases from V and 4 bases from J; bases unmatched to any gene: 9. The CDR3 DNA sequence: TGCAGCGGAACCGAACTAGCGGGAGTGTACAATGAGCAGTTCTTC. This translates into CSGTELAGVYNEQFF.

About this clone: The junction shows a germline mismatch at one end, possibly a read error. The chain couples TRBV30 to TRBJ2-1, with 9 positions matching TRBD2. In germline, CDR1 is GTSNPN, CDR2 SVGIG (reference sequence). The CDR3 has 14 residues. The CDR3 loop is CARRRAGGVAEQFF. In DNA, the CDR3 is TGTGCCCGGAGAAGGGCGGGAGGGGTGGCTGAGCAGTTCTTC.

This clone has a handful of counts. CDR3 region: CASSPAESSYEQYF. The CDR3 DNA reads TGTGCCAGCAGCCCCGCCGAGAGCTCCTACGAGCAGTACTTC. The chain uses TRBV28 and TRBJ2-7; D gene ambiguous. This CDR3 has 14 residues. The V end was cut by 6 bases, the J end by 0 bases, with 12 bases between. Germline assignment: CDR1 MDHEN and CDR2 SYDVKM.

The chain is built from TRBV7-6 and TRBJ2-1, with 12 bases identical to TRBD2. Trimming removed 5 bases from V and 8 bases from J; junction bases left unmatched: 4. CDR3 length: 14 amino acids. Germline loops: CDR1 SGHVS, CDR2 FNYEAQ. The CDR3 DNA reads TGTGCCAGCAGCGGACTAGCGGGAACGGATGAGCAGTTCTTC. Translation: CASSGLAGTDEQFF. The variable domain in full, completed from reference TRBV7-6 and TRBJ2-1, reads GAGVSQSPRYKVTKRGQDVALRCDPISGHVSLYWYRQALGQGPEFLTYFNYEAQQDKSGLPNDRFSAERPEGSISTLTIQRTEQRDSAMYRCASSGLAGTDEQFFGPGTRLTVL.

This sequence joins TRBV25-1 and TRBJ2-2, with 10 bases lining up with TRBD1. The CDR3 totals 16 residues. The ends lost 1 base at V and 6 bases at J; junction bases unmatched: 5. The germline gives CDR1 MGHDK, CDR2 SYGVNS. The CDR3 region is CASSEWGTGEAGELFF. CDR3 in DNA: TGTGCCAGCAGTGAATGGGGGACAGGGGAGGCCGGGGAGCTGTTTTTT. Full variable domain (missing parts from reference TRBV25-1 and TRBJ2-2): EADIYQTPRYLVIGTGKKITLECSQTMGHDKMYWYQQDPGMELHLIHYSYGVNSTEKGDLSSESTVSRIRTEHFPLTLESARPSHTSQYLCASSEWGTGEAGELFFGEGSRLTVL.

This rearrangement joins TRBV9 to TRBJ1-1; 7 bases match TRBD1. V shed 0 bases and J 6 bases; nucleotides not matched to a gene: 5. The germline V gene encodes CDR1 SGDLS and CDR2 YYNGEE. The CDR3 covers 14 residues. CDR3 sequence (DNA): TGTGCCAGCAGCGTAGGTGGACAGGAGGCTGAAGCTTTCTTT. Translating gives CASSVGGQEAEAFF.

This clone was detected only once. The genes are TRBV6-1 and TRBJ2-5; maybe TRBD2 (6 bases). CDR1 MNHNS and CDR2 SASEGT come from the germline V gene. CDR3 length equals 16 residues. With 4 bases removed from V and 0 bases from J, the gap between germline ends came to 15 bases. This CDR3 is CASSGERVLYQETQYF. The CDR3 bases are TGTGCCAGCAGTGGGGAGCGGGTCCTGTACCAAGAGACCCAGTACTTC.

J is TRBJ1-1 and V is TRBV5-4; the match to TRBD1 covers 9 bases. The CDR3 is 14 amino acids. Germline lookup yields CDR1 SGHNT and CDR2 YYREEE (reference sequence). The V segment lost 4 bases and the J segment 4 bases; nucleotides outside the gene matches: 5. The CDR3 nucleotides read TGTGCCAGCAGCCCTAAGACAGGGGGCACTGAAGCTTTCTTT. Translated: CASSPKTGGTEAFF.

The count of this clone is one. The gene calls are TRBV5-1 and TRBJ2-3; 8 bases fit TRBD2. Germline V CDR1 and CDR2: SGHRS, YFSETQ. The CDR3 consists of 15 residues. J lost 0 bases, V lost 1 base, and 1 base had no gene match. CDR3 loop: CASSLSSGSTDTQYF. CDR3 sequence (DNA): TGCGCCAGCAGCTTGTCTAGCGGGAGCACAGATACGCAGTATTTT.

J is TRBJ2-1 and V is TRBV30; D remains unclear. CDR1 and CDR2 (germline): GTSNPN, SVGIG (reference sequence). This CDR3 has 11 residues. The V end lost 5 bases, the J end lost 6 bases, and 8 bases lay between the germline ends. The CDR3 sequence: CAWGGSNEQFF. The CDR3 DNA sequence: TGTGCCTGGGGCGGTTCCAATGAGCAGTTCTTC. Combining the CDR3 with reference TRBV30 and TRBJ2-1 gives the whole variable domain SQTIHQWPATLVQPVGSPLSLECTVEGTSNPNLYWYRQAAGRGLQLLFYSVGIGQISSEVPQNLSASRPQDRQFILSSKKLLLSDSGFYLCAWGGSNEQFFGPGTRLTVL.

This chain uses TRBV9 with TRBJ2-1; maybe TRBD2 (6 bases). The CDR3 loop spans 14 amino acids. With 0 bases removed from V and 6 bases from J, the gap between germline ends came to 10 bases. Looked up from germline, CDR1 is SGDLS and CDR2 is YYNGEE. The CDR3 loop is CASSVGFSGNEQFF. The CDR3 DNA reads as TGTGCCAGCAGCGTAGGGTTTAGCGGCAATGAGCAGTTCTTC.

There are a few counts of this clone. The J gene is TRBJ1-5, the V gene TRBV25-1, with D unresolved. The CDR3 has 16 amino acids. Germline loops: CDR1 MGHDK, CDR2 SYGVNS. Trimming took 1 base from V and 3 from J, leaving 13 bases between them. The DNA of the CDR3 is TGTGCCAGCAGTGAATCTACAGCCTCAGTCAATCAGCCCCAGCATTTT. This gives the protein CASSESTASVNQPQHF.